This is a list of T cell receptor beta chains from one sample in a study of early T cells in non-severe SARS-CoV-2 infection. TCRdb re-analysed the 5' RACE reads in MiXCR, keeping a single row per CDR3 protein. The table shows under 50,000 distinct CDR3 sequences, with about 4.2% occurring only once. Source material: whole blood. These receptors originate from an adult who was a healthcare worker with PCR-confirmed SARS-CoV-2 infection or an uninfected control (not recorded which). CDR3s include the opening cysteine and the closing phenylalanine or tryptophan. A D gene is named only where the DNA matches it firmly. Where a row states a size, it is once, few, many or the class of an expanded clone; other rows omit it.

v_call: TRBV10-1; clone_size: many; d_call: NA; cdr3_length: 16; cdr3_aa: CASSEVSRPNTGELFF
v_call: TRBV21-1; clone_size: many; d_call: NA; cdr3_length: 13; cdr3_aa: CASSQYRDNEQFF
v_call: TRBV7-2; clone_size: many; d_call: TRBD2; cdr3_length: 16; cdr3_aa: CASSFLAGLGGDTQYF
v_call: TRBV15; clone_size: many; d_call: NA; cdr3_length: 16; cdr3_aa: CATSTGTQKGNSPLHF
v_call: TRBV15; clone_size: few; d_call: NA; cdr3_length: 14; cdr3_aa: CATSRVSSGYGYTF
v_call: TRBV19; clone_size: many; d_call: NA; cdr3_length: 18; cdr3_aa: CATSAYYTGNTGANVLTF
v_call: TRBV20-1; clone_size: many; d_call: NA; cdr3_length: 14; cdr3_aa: CSARDLGATGELFF
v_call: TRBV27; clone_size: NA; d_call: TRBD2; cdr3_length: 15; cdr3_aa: CASSLGTGGGNEQFF
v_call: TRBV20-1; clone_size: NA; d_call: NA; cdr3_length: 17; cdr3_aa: CSAQPNSLQRTRDTQYF
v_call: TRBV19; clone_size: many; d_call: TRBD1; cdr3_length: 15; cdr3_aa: CASKGFTGGNQPQHF
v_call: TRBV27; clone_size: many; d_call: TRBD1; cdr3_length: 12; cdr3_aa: CASSSSTGAQFF
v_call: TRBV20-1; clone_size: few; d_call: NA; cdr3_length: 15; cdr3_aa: CSARRQGGGQETQYF
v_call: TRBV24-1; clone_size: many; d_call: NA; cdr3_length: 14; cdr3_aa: CATSDSDGLSGYTF
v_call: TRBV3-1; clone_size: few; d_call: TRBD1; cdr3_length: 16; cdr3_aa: CASSPTGGVFSYGYTF
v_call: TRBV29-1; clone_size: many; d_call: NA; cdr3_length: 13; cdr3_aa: CSVEDQDSHEQYF
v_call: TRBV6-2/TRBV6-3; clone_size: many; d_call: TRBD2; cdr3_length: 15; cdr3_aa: CASRKSGGYYNEQFF
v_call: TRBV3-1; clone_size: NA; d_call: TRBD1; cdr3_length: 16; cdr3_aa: CASSRNNRGENTEAFF
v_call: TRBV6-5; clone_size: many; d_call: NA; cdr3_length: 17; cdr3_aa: CASSYYPGLIGANVLTF
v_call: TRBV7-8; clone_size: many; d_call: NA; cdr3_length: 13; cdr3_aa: CASSWRPENEQFF
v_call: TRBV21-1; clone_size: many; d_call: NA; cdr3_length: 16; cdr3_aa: CASSKGGAGDTGELFF
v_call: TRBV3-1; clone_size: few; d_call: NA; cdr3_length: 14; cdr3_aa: CASSQGRYPYEQYF
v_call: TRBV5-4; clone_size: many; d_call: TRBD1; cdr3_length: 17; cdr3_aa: CASSSGQGETSAGGYTF
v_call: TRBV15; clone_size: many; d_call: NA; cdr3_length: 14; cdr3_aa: CATSRGNLQETQYF
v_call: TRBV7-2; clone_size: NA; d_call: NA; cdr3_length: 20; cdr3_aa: CASSLRPPGLSPSKADTQYF
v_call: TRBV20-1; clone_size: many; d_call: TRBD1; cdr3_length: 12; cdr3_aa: CSSRDRNTEAFF
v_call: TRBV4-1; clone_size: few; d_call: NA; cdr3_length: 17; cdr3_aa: CASSQAPAQEAIYEQYF
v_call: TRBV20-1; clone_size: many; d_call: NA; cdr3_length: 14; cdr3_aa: CSARGNQGFDIQYF
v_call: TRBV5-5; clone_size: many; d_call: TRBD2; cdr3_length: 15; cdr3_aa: CASSLWRGSYNEQFF
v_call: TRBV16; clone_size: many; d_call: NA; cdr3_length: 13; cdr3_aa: CASSQLRQETQYF
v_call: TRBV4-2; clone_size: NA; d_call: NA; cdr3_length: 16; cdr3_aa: CASSQPGPGAGDGYTF
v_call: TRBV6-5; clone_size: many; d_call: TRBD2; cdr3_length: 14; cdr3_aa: CASGAGGSTDTQYF
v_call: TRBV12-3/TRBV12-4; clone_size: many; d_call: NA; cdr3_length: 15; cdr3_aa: CASSPQNQGGTEAFF
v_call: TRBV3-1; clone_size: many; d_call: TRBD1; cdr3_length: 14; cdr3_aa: CASSQDRGGSPLHF
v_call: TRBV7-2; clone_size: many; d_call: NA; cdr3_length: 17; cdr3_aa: CASSLGEGGSYNSPLHF
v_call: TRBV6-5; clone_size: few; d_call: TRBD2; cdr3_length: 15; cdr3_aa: CASRPPSGSYNEQFF
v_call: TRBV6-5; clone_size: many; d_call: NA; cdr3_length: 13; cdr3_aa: CASRLGFNYGYTF
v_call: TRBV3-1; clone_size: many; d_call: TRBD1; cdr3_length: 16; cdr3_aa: CASSQDRGGAGQPQHF